This T cell receptor beta chain was recovered during a study of T cell responses to AZD1222 COVID-19 vaccine. CDR3 length: 18 amino acids. Trimming at V came to 3 bases and at J to 3 bases, leaving 9 bases not matched to a gene. CDR1 SGHNT and CDR2 YYREEE come from the germline V gene (reference sequence). Sequencing used immunoSEQ multiplex PCR; TCRdb keeps in-frame clones, though not all of them. The data contain 150,000 to 200,000 clones, roughly 87% of them singletons. This sequence joins TRBV5-4 and TRBJ2-3, with 14 bases identical to TRBD2. The source was peripheral blood, collected on day 0 of AZD1222 vaccination. This TCR was sampled from an adult in good health. Written as DNA, the CDR3 is TGTGCCAGCAGCTCTGAGGTGGGACTAGCGGGAGCAACAGATACGCAGTATTTT. It is translated as CASSSEVGLAGATDTQYF. Full variable domain (remainder filled in from reference TRBV5-4 and TRBJ2-3): ETGVTQSPTHLIKTRGQQVTLRCSSQSGHNTVSWYQQALGQGPQFIFQYYREEENGRGNFPPRFSGLQFPNYSSELNVNALELDDSALYLCASSSEVGLAGATDTQYFGPGTRLTVL.